Shown below are 28 T cell receptor beta chains from a single sample sequenced in a study of spatial heterogeneity in lung cancer. This sample's time point: sample taken at primary tumor resection. Whole RNA was taken from tumor, nontumor lung or frozen PBMC; it was then sequenced unsorted. MiXCR, applied by TCRdb to the 5' RACE reads, yields one record per CDR3 protein. Among 85,000 to 100,000 distinct CDR3 sequences listed, approximately 12% were seen once. The sequencing used PBMCs, collected at surgery. Receptor source: a male donor with early-stage non-small cell lung cancer.

This clonotype was counted between two and nine times. The CDR3 sequence: CASSPTITDTQYF. The CDR3 DNA reads as TGTGCCAGCAGCCCTACAATCACAGATACGCAGTATTTT. J is TRBJ2-3 and V is TRBV7-3; D remains unclear. V lost 5 bases and J lost 2, with 8 bases in between. The CDR3 is 13 amino acids. Germline V gene data show CDR1 as SGHTA and CDR2 as FQGTGA.

CDR3 loop: CSARVGENYGYTF. The CDR3 coding sequence is TGCAGTGCTAGAGTGGGGGAGAACTATGGCTACACCTTC. The genes are TRBV20-1 and TRBJ1-2; a weak D match, TRBD1 (5 bases). The CDR3 length is 13 residues. Germline V gives CDR1 DFQATT, CDR2 SNEGSKA (reference sequence). V dropped 1 base and J dropped 2 bases, with 8 bases sitting between them.

The V gene is TRBV12-3 or TRBV12-4, the J gene TRBJ2-3, with no clear D. The CDR3 sequence is 12 residues long. Trimming took 5 bases from V and 2 from J, leaving 5 bases between them. The CDR3 loop is CASSANTDTQYF. The DNA for the CDR3 is TGTGCCAGCAGTGCGAACACAGATACGCAGTATTTT.

This chain uses TRBV6-2 or TRBV6-3 with TRBJ2-5, with 9 bases identical to TRBD2. Trimming took 7 bases from V and 1 from J; bases not matched to a gene: 4. The CDR3 contains 14 residues. Looked up from germline, CDR1 is MNHEY and CDR2 is SVGEGT. The CDR3 is CASKFSGSQETQYF. CDR3 DNA sequence: TGTGCCAGCAAATTTAGCGGGAGCCAAGAGACCCAGTACTTC.

This clonotype was picked up a small number of times. The chain links TRBV7-9 to TRBJ1-4; D possibly corresponds to TRBD1 (6 bases). The ends were cut back, 1 base at V and 8 bases at J, with 8 bases in the middle. CDR1 is SEHNR and CDR2 is FQNEAQ in the germline V gene (reference sequence). The length of the CDR3 is 13 residues. Written as DNA, the CDR3 is TGTGCCAGCAGCTTAGAACAGGGAGAAAAACTGTTTTTT. This gives the protein CASSLEQGEKLFF.

This clonotype came up a few times. The V and J genes are TRBV4-1 and TRBJ2-3; 8 nucleotides line up with TRBD2. CDR3 size: 16 residues. Germline CDR1 MGHRA, CDR2 YSYEKL. V lost 2 bases to trimming and J lost 7 bases; unmatched junction nucleotides: 11. Here the CDR3 reads CASSQPLAGRGYTQYF. DNA for the CDR3: TGCGCCAGCAGCCAACCTTTAGCGGGGAGAGGATATACGCAGTATTTT.

This rearrangement joins TRBV6-2 or TRBV6-3 to TRBJ2-1; possible D gene TRBD1, 6 bases. Germline values: CDR1 MNHEY, CDR2 SVGEGT. CDR3 length: 15 residues. Trimming cost V 7 bases and J 9 bases, with 22 bases left between them. Here the CDR3 DNA reads TGTGCCAGCACCGTTAACAGGGCTACGGTAGGTGAGCAGTTCTTC. Residues: CASTVNRATVGEQFF.

The rearrangement links TRBV30 to TRBJ1-6; D is unclear. V lost 4 bases and J lost 9, with 16 bases in between. CDR1 is GTSNPN, CDR2 SVGIG, per germline (reference sequence). This CDR3 is built from 14 residues. This chain's CDR3 is CAWTFKRGFSPLHF. The DNA for the CDR3 is TGTGCCTGGACATTTAAGCGAGGGTTTTCACCCCTCCACTTT.

This clonotype occurred a few times. The chain uses TRBV12-3 or TRBV12-4 and TRBJ1-1; D remains ambiguous. The CDR3 length is 12 residues. V lost 5 bases and J 6 bases, leaving 10 bases between the germline ends. The CDR3 is CASSPSGAEAFF. For the CDR3, the DNA is TGTGCCAGCAGTCCTAGCGGCGCTGAAGCTTTCTTT.

This clonotype was seen at least ten times. This chain uses TRBV20-1 with TRBJ2-1; perhaps TRBD1 as D (6 bases). Germline V gives CDR1 DFQATT, CDR2 SNEGSKA (reference sequence). The CDR3 is made up of 14 amino acids. Trimming left V 3 bases short and J 10 bases short, with 19 bases between. CDR3 nucleotide sequence: TGCAGTGCTAGCAGGGGTCCCTCGGTTGGGGAGCAGTTCTTC. Translated, it gives CSASRGPSVGEQFF.

This clonotype appeared a few times. The chain combines TRBV3-1 with TRBJ2-5; 8 bases agree with TRBD1. Germline CDR1 LGHDT, CDR2 YNNKEL (reference sequence). There are 16 residues in the CDR3. The junction had 9 bases not matched to a gene; V was cut back by 1 base and J by 5 bases. The CDR3 DNA reads TGTGCCAGCAGCCAAGGGACAGGGCTCTCAATGGAGACCCAGTACTTC. Its translation is CASSQGTGLSMETQYF.

Comments on this clonotype: A much larger clone is a single base away; this may be a read error. The chain joins TRBV11-1 to TRBJ2-1; TRBD1 aligns across 9 bases. Germline assignment: CDR1 SGHAT and CDR2 FQDESV (reference sequence). The CDR3 loop spans 15 amino acids. For the CDR3, the DNA is TGTGCCAGCAGCTTATCCCGGGACAGGGACAATGAGCGGTTCTTC. Amino acids: CASSLSRDRDNERFF. The full variable domain, with the rest looked up from reference TRBV11-1 and TRBJ2-1, is EAEVAQSPRYKITEKSQAVAFWCDPISGHATLYWYRQILGQGPELLVQFQDESVVDDSQLPKDRFSAERLKGVDSTLKIQPAELGDSAMYLCASSLSRDRDNERFFGPGTRLTVL.

This clonotype was seen a handful of times. This chain links TRBV29-1 with TRBJ2-5; 7 nucleotides match TRBD1. J lost 7 bases, V lost 8 bases, and 10 bases had no gene match. CDR3 length: 12 residues. Per the germline V gene, CDR1 is SQVTM and CDR2 is ANQGSEA. In DNA form, the CDR3 reads TGCAGCTTTGGACAGGTGGCGGGGACCCAGTACTTC. It yields the protein CSFGQVAGTQYF.

The table lists this clonotype with many counts. This chain uses TRBV13 with TRBJ2-1, with D possibly being TRBD2 (5 bases). CDR3 length equals 13 residues. V lost 5 bases, J lost 14 bases, and 19 bases lay in between. Germline V gene sequence: CDR1 PRHDT, CDR2 FYEKMQ (reference sequence). CDR3 in amino acids: CASSAGLAGAEFF. CDR3 in DNA: TGTGCCAGCAGCGCCGGACTGGCCGGAGCGGAGTTCTTC.

For the CDR3, the DNA is TGTGCCAGCAGCTTAGAAGCCTCCGGGACTGAAGCTTTCTTT. Its translation: CASSLEASGTEAFF. V is TRBV7-2 and J is TRBJ1-1; D unclear. This CDR3 is 14 amino acids long. Trimming took off 1 base at V and 5 bases at J, with 11 bases between the two ends. From germline, CDR1 is SGHTA and CDR2 FQGNSA.

This clonotype came up a few times. This chain joins TRBV6-2 or TRBV6-3 and TRBJ2-3, with a possible D match to TRBD2 (6 bases). This CDR3 spans 15 amino acids. Germline loops: CDR1 MNHEY, CDR2 SVGEGT. V was pared by 4 bases and J by 4 bases, with 15 bases between. CDR3 in amino acids: CASSFSTRSPDTQYF. The CDR3 coding sequence is TGTGCCAGCAGTTTCTCGACTAGGAGCCCAGATACGCAGTATTTT.

This clonotype has only a few counts. The V call is TRBV10-3, the J call TRBJ2-1, with 8 bases lining up with TRBD2. Germline values: CDR1 ENHRY, CDR2 SYGVKD. The CDR3 has 14 residues. The V and J ends lost 6 bases and 5 bases, in that order; junction bases with no gene match: 6. The CDR3 spells CAIRRGDTNNEQFF. CDR3 sequence (DNA): TGTGCCATCAGGCGGGGGGACACTAACAATGAGCAGTTCTTC.

A few counts support this clonotype. The V and J genes are TRBV7-9 and TRBJ2-5; D uncertain. The V end was cut by 1 base, the J end by 2 bases, with 11 bases between. Germline CDR1 and CDR2: SEHNR and FQNEAQ (reference sequence). This CDR3 has 15 residues. The CDR3 coding sequence is TGTGCCAGCAGCTTAGGCCCCAAAGATCAAGAGACCCAGTACTTC. Amino acids: CASSLGPKDQETQYF.

This chain connects TRBV2 to TRBJ2-1; D perhaps matches TRBD2 (5 bases). The germline gives CDR1 SNHLY, CDR2 FYNNEI. The CDR3 sequence is 14 residues long. V was trimmed by 9 bases and J by 3 bases, leaving 15 bases between them. CDR3 region: CARTRPRGYNEQFF. The CDR3 region has the DNA TGTGCCAGGACTCGACCCCGGGGCTACAATGAGCAGTTCTTC.

The chain carries TRBV6-2 or TRBV6-3 and TRBJ2-1; tentatively, D is TRBD2 (6 bases). CDR3 size: 12 residues. Germline V gives CDR1 MNHEY, CDR2 SVGEGT. Between the trimmed V and J ends, which lost 2 bases and 9 bases, there was a span of 8 bases. The CDR3 protein is CASSYRGGEQFF. In nucleotides, the CDR3 is TGTGCCAGCAGTTACAGGGGAGGTGAGCAGTTCTTC.

There are many counts of this clonotype. The rearrangement joins TRBV4-1 to TRBJ2-3; the D gene could be TRBD1 or TRBD2 (6 bases each). The CDR3 runs 18 residues. Germline CDR1 and CDR2: MGHRA and YSYEKL. Trimming stripped 6 bases from V and 3 bases from J, with 25 bases between. DNA of the CDR3: TGCGCCAGCAGACCAAGAACGGGAGTGGGGGCAGAAACAGATACGCAGTATTTT. As protein: CASRPRTGVGAETDTQYF.

Of note for this clonotype: One end of the junction is discordant with germline, which a read error may explain. The V gene is TRBV7-7, the J gene TRBJ2-5; 9 bases match TRBD1. The CDR3 is 14 amino acids. Looked up from germline, CDR1 is SSHAT and CDR2 is FNYEAQ (reference sequence). The CDR3 DNA reads as TGTGCTAGCAGCTTAGACAGGGGGAAAGAGACCCAGTACTTC. It is translated as CASSLDRGKETQYF.

This rearrangement joins TRBV18 to TRBJ1-5; no definite D call. V was cut by 1 base and J by 4 bases, with 14 bases left in between. Germline values: CDR1 KGHSH, CDR2 LQKENI. The CDR3 length is 16 residues. The CDR3 spells CASSPLGMGLNQPQHF. The CDR3 DNA reads TGTGCCAGCTCACCACTCGGAATGGGATTGAATCAGCCCCAGCATTTT.

This chain joins TRBV12-3 or TRBV12-4 and TRBJ2-5; D unclear. The CDR3 spans 13 residues. V was clipped by 8 bases and J by 4 bases, with 14 bases between them. DNA of the CDR3: TGTGCCAGCCGAAACGAATGGGGAGAGACCCAGTACTTC. Translating gives CASRNEWGETQYF.

This clonotype was seen a handful of times. The chain employs TRBV6-5 and TRBJ1-5; 9 bases map to TRBD1. CDR3 length: 17 residues. The germline V gene encodes CDR1 MNHEY and CDR2 SVGAGI. Germline trimming cut 7 bases from V and 2 bases from J; bases unmatched to any gene: 12. The CDR3 nucleotides read TGTGCCAGCACGGACAGGGGCTACACGAGGGGCAATCAGCCCCAGCATTTT. The encoded protein is CASTDRGYTRGNQPQHF.

This rearrangement joins TRBV7-2 to TRBJ1-4, with 10 bases fitting TRBD1. Germline assignment: CDR1 SGHTA and CDR2 FQGNSA. With 5 bases clipped from V and 8 bases from J, the junction kept 5 bases outside the gene matches. This CDR3 comprises 14 residues. The CDR3 region has the DNA TGTGCCAGCAGCAGACAGGGGGCGAGAGAAAAACTGTTTTTT. This encodes CASSRQGAREKLFF.

This clonotype was counted a few times. The CDR3 sequence: CASSTTGTETEAFF. The DNA of the CDR3 is TGTGCCAGCTCAACTACAGGGACGGAAACTGAAGCTTTCTTT. This chain links TRBV18 with TRBJ1-1; D is perhaps TRBD1 (6 bases). Deletions cut 5 bases from V and 5 bases from J, with 15 bases between. CDR1 is KGHSH and CDR2 is LQKENI in the germline V gene. The CDR3 runs to 14 residues.

The chain joins TRBV5-1 to TRBJ2-7, with no clear D. The CDR3 extends over 14 amino acids. Trimming shortened V by 1 base and J by 0 bases, and 8 bases separated the two germline ends. The germline V gene encodes CDR1 SGHRS and CDR2 YFSETQ. The DNA for the CDR3 is TGCGCCAGCAGCTTGCTGGATATCTCCTACGAGCAGTACTTC. Translating gives CASSLLDISYEQYF.